These T cell receptor beta chains were read from a single sample in a study of Graves' ophthalmopathy and Graves' hyperthyroidism. Via MiXCR, TCRdb re-called the multiplex PCR reads, giving one row per CDR3 protein. The sample consists of 400,000 to 500,000 distinct CDR3 sequences, under 25% of them appearing once. The sample was peripheral blood. These receptors were collected from a woman in her late teens or twenties with stable Graves' hyperthyroidism. Each CDR3 is given with its conserved first and last residue.

V gene,CDR3 length,CDR3 protein
TRBV12-3/TRBV12-4,13,CASSLLGITEAFF
TRBV20-1,15,CSAPPRTGGEETQYF
TRBV5-1,13,CASSWGGASEAFF
TRBV7-8,14,CASTPGQGKAEAFF
TRBV5-6,14,CASSLELEPYEQYF
TRBV6-1,15,CASSQVGISNQPQHF
TRBV2,16,CASSETRLAGGNTQYF
TRBV4-3,17,CASSQGIGTSGKETQYF
TRBV20-1,14,CSARAGASTDTQYF
TRBV4-1,18,CASSQVFPRSGRAKEQYF